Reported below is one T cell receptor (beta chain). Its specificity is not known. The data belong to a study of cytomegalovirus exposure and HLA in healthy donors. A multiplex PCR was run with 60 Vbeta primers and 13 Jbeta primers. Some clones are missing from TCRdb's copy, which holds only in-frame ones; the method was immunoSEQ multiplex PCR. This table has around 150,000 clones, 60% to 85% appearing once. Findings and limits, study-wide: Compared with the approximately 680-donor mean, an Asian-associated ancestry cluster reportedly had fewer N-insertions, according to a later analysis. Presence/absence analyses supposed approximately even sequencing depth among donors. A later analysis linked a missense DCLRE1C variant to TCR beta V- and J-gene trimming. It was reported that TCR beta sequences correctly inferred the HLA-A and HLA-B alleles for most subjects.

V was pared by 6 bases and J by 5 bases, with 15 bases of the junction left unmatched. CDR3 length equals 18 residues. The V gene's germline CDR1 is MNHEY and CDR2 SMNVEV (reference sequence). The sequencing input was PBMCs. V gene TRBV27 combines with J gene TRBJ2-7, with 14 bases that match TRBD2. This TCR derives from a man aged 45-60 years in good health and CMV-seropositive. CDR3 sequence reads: CASRRLAGGLGRTHEQYF. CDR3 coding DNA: TGTGCCAGCAGGCGACTAGCGGGGGGGCTAGGACGTACTCACGAGCAGTACTTC.